The sample holds a few counts of the clone carrying this T cell receptor (beta chain). It was with unique molecular identifiers that the TCRbeta library was prepared. TCRdb re-derived calls from the PCR reads in MiXCR, one entry per CDR3 protein. The repertoire includes about 610,000 distinct CDR3 sequences, 25% to 30% of them detected once, and less than 40% sits in the top ten. Germline CDR1 reads SGHAT; CDR2 reads FQDESV (reference sequence). V gave up 5 bases and J gave up 5 bases, with 33 bases separating them. The CDR3 is 21 residues long. The sample originates from a study of T-cell reconstitution after alpha-beta-depleted transplantation in children.

V and J are TRBV11-1 and TRBJ2-2; D uncertain. The sequence was obtained from a boy younger than two with Wiskott-Aldrich syndrome, due to receive a stem cell transplant. This specimen consisted of PBMCs, obtained before TCRalphabeta/CD19-depleted stem cell transplant. The CDR3 here is CASSPVSPVGDRRSRTGELFF. In nucleotides, the CDR3 is TGTGCCAGCAGCCCCGTTTCGCCAGTGGGCGACCGACGTTCCAGGACCGGGGAGCTGTTTTTT.